This T cell receptor beta chain was identified during a study of blood T cell repertoires in COVID-19. At the level of the study: The United States, Italy and Spain supplied acute and convalescent COVID-19 samples.

The CDR3 is 16 residues long. Germline V lookup: CDR1 ENHRY, CDR2 SYGVKD. V was trimmed by 0 bases and J by 4 bases, leaving 12 bases between them. Method: immunoSEQ multiplex PCR; TCRdb's copy keeps in-frame clones and lacks some. The data hold about 55,000 clones, with 86% observed a single time. The TCR sequence derives from an elderly woman with acute or convalescent COVID-19. Sequencing was performed on peripheral blood. The genes are TRBV10-3 and TRBJ2-2; D uncertain. The CDR3 DNA sequence: TGTGCCATCAGTGAGTCATGGAGCATAGGCACCGGGGAGCTGTTTTTT. Its protein is CAISESWSIGTGELFF.